This T cell receptor beta chain was identified during a study of blood T cell repertoires in COVID-19. At the level of the study: T cells, B-cell-depleted T cells, or PBMCs provided the cDNA or gDNA that served as material.

Looked up from germline, CDR1 is MNHEY and CDR2 is SVGEGT. V shed 2 bases and J shed 4 bases, with 11 bases lying between them. The CDR3 has 15 residues. Here immunoSEQ multiplex PCR was the method, and the copy in TCRdb shows in-frame clones only, minus some. The sample holds about 360,000 clones; 75% to 90% are singletons and the top ten take under 8.5%. The chain has TRBV6-2 or TRBV6-3 and TRBJ2-2, with D perhaps TRBD1 (5 bases). The sequence derives from a woman aged 60-75 years with COVID-19, enrolled during active disease. The sample comprised peripheral blood. The CDR3 sequence: CASSYRTPGTGELFF. In DNA form, the CDR3 reads TGTGCCAGCAGTTACCGGACACCCGGCACCGGGGAGCTGTTTTTT.